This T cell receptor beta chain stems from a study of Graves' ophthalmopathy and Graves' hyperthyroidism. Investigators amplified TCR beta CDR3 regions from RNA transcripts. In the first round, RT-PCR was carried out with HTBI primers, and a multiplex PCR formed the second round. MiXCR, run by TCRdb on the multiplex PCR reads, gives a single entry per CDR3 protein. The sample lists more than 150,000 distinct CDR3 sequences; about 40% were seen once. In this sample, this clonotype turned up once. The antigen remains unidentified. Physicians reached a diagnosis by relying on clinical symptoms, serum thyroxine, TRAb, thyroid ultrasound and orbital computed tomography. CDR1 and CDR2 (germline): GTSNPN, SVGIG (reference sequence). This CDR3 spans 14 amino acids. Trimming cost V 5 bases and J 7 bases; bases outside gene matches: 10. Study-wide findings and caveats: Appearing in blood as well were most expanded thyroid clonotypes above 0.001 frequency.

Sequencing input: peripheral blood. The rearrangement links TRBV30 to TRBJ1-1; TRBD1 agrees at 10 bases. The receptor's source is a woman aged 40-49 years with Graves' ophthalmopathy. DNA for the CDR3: TGTGCCTGGTCCCCGGGACAGGGGATTGGTGAAGCTTTCTTT. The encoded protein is CAWSPGQGIGEAFF.